The sequence of this T cell receptor beta chain was determined in a study of glioma-infiltrating T cells. Germline V gene lookup returns CDR1 MDHEN and CDR2 SYDVKM. Trimming removed 4 bases at V and 1 base at J, with 16 bases between. The CDR3 covers 16 residues. The iRepertoire nested amplicon-rescue multiplex PCR amplified TCR alpha and beta CDR3s from RNA. A single record per CDR3 protein comes from TCRdb applying MiXCR to the multiplex PCR reads. The data show roughly 130,000 distinct CDR3 sequences, with around 23% seen just once and around a quarter held by the top ten. Sequencing was carried out using glioma tissue, nonneoplastic brain tissue, or PBMCs (not recorded which). The chain combines TRBV28 with TRBJ2-5; the D call may be TRBD1 or TRBD2 (5 bases each). This TCR was sampled from a human donor with low-grade glioma or glioblastoma, undergoing nonglioma brain surgery, or in good health (not recorded which). The CDR3 protein is CASSSRDQNPQETQYF. CDR3 bases: TGTGCCAGCAGTTCCAGGGACCAGAACCCCCAAGAGACCCAGTACTTC.